This T cell receptor beta chain was recorded in a study of blood T cells in healthy people across ages. A sample-barcoded 5' primer and a J-beta primer mix were used in a second PCR of roughly 6 to 11 cycles. TCRdb reprocessed the 5' RACE reads via MiXCR and lists one record per CDR3 protein. Counted here are hundreds of thousands of distinct CDR3 sequences, more than 55% occurring once; the ten biggest clones make up around a quarter. V was clipped by 4 bases and J by 4 bases, with 16 bases between them. Germline lookup yields CDR1 KGHDR and CDR2 SFDVKD. The CDR3 spans 16 residues. The rearrangement uses TRBV24-1 and TRBJ2-1; D gene ambiguous. The sequence came from a man between 35 and 55 years old in good health. The sequenced sample was blood. This CDR3 is CATSENPGPPYNEQFF. The CDR3 coding sequence is TGTGCCACCAGTGAAAATCCCGGGCCACCTTACAATGAGCAGTTCTTC.